Listed below are T cell receptor beta chains from one sample, sequenced in a study of blood T cell repertoires in COVID-19. Sequencing used immunoSEQ multiplex PCR; TCRdb keeps in-frame clones, though not all of them. The sample records about 88,000 clones, around 86% being singletons. The sample was peripheral blood. The source of these receptors is a human donor in a cohort sampled during active COVID-19. The CDR3 runs from the conserved cysteine through the conserved F or W. D genes are given only for firm matches. Expanded clones get a size class; other rows say once, few or many, or leave the size out.

-,TRBJ2-1,TRBD2,TRBV6-6,CASSYGGRAADEQFF,TGTGCCAGCAGTTACGGCGGGAGGGCCGCGGATGAGCAGTTCTTC
once,TRBJ2-7,TRBD2,TRBV11-2,CASSFALAGTYEQYF,TGTGCCAGCAGCTTTGCACTAGCGGGGACCTACGAGCAGTACTTC
-,TRBJ1-4,-,TRBV4-1,CASSLTVREKLFF,TGCGCCAGCAGCCTGACAGTAAGGGAAAAACTGTTTTTT
-,TRBJ1-3,TRBD1,TRBV14,CASRPTGGSGNTIYF,TGTGCCAGCAGACCCACAGGGGGCTCCGGAAACACCATATATTTT
-,TRBJ1-1,-,TRBV5-1,CASTRRGLGGEAFF,TGCGCCAGCACCCGCCGGGGCCTCGGGGGTGAAGCTTTCTTT
-,TRBJ1-6,TRBD1,TRBV28,CASSQGQDNSPLHF,TGTGCCAGCAGTCAGGGACAGGATAATTCACCCCTCCACTTT
-,TRBJ2-1,-,TRBV9,CASSVLGGGEQFF,TGTGCCAGCAGCGTATTGGGAGGAGGTGAGCAGTTCTTC
-,TRBJ2-7,TRBD2,TRBV9,CASSETSGGAGEQYF,TGCGCCAGCAGCGAGACTAGCGGGGGGGCGGGTGAGCAGTACTTC
-,TRBJ2-1,TRBD1,TRBV12-3/TRBV12-4,CASRQGARNEQFF,TGTGCCAGCAGACAGGGGGCGAGGAATGAGCAGTTCTTC
-,TRBJ2-5,TRBD2,TRBV10-3,CAISDRERGAGETQYF,TGTGCCATCAGTGACCGCGAGCGGGGGGCGGGGGAGACCCAGTACTTC
-,TRBJ1-6,TRBD1,TRBV7-2,CASRKDRAGSPLHF,TGTGCCAGCAGGAAAGACAGGGCCGGTTCACCCCTCCACTTT
many,TRBJ1-6,TRBD1,TRBV4-3,CASSRDRVNNSPLHF,TGCGCCAGCAGCCGAGACAGGGTAAATAATTCACCCCTCCACTTT
-,TRBJ2-1,TRBD2,TRBV27,CASSPWTSGDNEQFF,TGTGCCAGCAGTCCTTGGACTAGCGGGGACAATGAGCAGTTCTTC
once,TRBJ2-1,-,TRBV27,CASRVGSTEGGEQFF,TGTGCCAGCAGGGTGGGTAGCACAGAGGGCGGTGAGCAGTTCTTC
-,TRBJ2-1,TRBD2,TRBV7-2,CASSSASGLAGAGYEQFF,TGTGCCAGCAGCTCCGCTTCCGGACTAGCGGGAGCGGGGTATGAGCAGTTCTTC
-,TRBJ2-7,TRBD2,TRBV6-5,CASSYRTSGIYEQYF,TGTGCCAGCAGCTATAGGACTAGCGGGATCTACGAGCAGTACTTC
-,TRBJ2-7,TRBD2,TRBV9,CASGSGSPLEQYF,TGTGCCAGCGGCAGCGGGAGCCCCCTCGAGCAGTACTTC
few,TRBJ2-7,-,TRBV11-2,CASSLTNNEQYF,TGTGCCAGCAGCTTAACGAACAACGAGCAGTACTTC
-,TRBJ2-2,-,TRBV19,CASSMGAGGELFF,TGTGCCAGTAGTATGGGGGCGGGCGGGGAGCTGTTTTTT
-,TRBJ2-7,TRBD1,TRBV28,CASRATGARIYEQYF,TGTGCCAGCAGAGCCACAGGGGCGAGAATCTACGAGCAGTACTTC
-,TRBJ1-2,-,TRBV7-2,CASSLADSRIATF,TGTGCCAGCAGCTTAGCTGACAGTAGAATAGCCACCTTC
-,TRBJ1-1,TRBD1,TRBV7-6,CASSLSGGRDTEAFF,TGTGCCAGCAGCTTATCAGGGGGCAGAGACACTGAAGCTTTCTTT
-,TRBJ1-2,TRBD1,TRBV5-6,CASSLAGQLSGYGYTF,TGTGCCAGCAGCTTGGCGGGACAGTTATCGGGCTATGGCTACACCTTC
-,TRBJ2-1,-,TRBV7-9,CASSLARTLHNEQFF,TGTGCCAGCAGCTTAGCTAGGACACTACACAATGAGCAGTTCTTC
-,TRBJ2-5,-,TRBV5-4,CASSLVVQETQYF,TGTGCCAGCAGCTTGGTAGTCCAAGAGACCCAGTACTTC
-,TRBJ1-4,-,TRBV30,CACQNTGISSEKLFF,TGTGCCTGCCAAAACACAGGGATATCGTCTGAAAAACTGTTTTTT
-,TRBJ2-5,TRBD1,TRBV28,CASSSDRAPKETQYF,TGTGCCAGCAGTTCCGACAGGGCACCTAAAGAGACCCAGTACTTC
few,TRBJ1-5,-,TRBV19,CASSQGLTSNQPQHF,TGTGCCAGTAGCCAGGGACTGACTAGCAATCAGCCCCAGCATTTT
many,TRBJ1-3,-,TRBV6-1,CASSVGRIPSGNTIYF,TGTGCCAGCAGTGTGGGCAGGATTCCCTCTGGAAACACCATATATTTT
-,TRBJ1-2,-,TRBV24-1,CATSERRQSGYTF,TGTGCCACCAGTGAGCGGCGACAGTCTGGCTACACCTTC
-,TRBJ2-3,TRBD2,TRBV11-3,CASSLDQIGTSGTDTQYF,TGTGCCAGCAGCTTAGATCAAATAGGGACTAGCGGCACAGATACGCAGTATTTT
-,TRBJ2-5,TRBD2,TRBV7-2,CASSLGLAGGRETQYF,TGTGCCAGCAGCTTAGGGCTAGCGGGAGGGCGGGAGACCCAGTACTTC
-,TRBJ2-7,-,TRBV7-2,CASSPRGTLSYEQYF,TGTGCCAGCAGCCCGCGGGGTACCCTCTCCTACGAGCAGTACTTC
-,TRBJ2-7,-,TRBV6-2/TRBV6-3,CASSYPEGRSYEQYF,TGTGCCAGCAGTTACCCGGAGGGCCGATCCTACGAGCAGTACTTC
-,TRBJ1-3,-,TRBV10-3,CASSRGPPGNTIYF,TGTGCCTCCAGTCGCGGGCCTCCTGGAAACACCATATATTTT
-,TRBJ1-2,-,TRBV28,CASTANHWGYTF,TGTGCCAGCACCGCTAACCACTGGGGCTACACCTTC
once,TRBJ2-3,TRBD2,TRBV3-1/TRBV3-2,CASSQTTSGGEEDTQYF,TGTGCCAGCAGCCAAACAACTAGCGGGGGGGAAGAAGATACGCAGTATTTT
-,TRBJ2-1,TRBD1,TRBV11-1,CASSYGTGVNNEQFF,TGTGCCAGCAGCTATGGGACAGGGGTCAACAATGAGCAGTTCTTC
-,TRBJ2-2,-,TRBV10-3,CAIRAGINTGELFF,TGTGCCATCAGGGCAGGGATCAACACCGGGGAGCTGTTTTTT
-,TRBJ2-6,-,TRBV7-2,CASSLGASPSGANVLTF,TGTGCCAGCAGCTTAGGAGCCTCCCCCTCTGGGGCCAACGTCCTGACTTTC
-,TRBJ1-1,TRBD1,TRBV28,CASRDREVVTEAFF,TGTGCCAGCAGGGACAGGGAGGTGGTCACTGAAGCTTTCTTT
-,TRBJ2-1,TRBD1,TRBV23-1,CASSQSTGVNEQFF,TGCGCCAGCAGTCAATCCACAGGGGTGAATGAGCAGTTCTTC
once,TRBJ1-4,-,TRBV6-2/TRBV6-3,CASSYARILFF,TGTGCCAGCAGTTACGCGCGCATACTGTTTTTT
-,TRBJ1-5,TRBD1,TRBV10-3,CAIRDRGDQPQHF,TGTGCCATCAGAGACAGGGGTGATCAGCCCCAGCATTTT
-,TRBJ2-2,-,TRBV7-2,CASSGTSSTGELFF,TGTGCCAGCAGCGGCACTAGCAGCACCGGGGAGCTGTTTTTT
-,TRBJ2-5,TRBD2,TRBV24-1,CATSDFQTSGSDGTQYF,TGTGCCACCAGTGATTTTCAGACTAGCGGGAGCGATGGGACCCAGTACTTC
-,TRBJ2-3,-,TRBV7-8,CASSFSGTRGADTQYF,TGTGCCAGCAGCTTCTCCGGGACACGGGGAGCGGATACGCAGTATTTT
-,TRBJ1-1,TRBD1,TRBV6-2/TRBV6-3,CASSPPGQMNTEAFF,TGTGCCAGCAGTCCCCCGGGACAGATGAACACTGAAGCTTTCTTT
-,TRBJ2-7,-,TRBV12-5,CASGLAPGGYF,TGTGCTAGTGGTTTGGCGCCAGGAGGATACTTC
-,TRBJ2-3,TRBD1,TRBV19,CASSTPGQGALSQYF,TGTGCCAGTAGTACTCCGGGACAGGGGGCTCTTTCGCAGTATTTT
-,TRBJ1-2,-,TRBV6-5,CASNINRAYNYGYTF,TGTGCCAGCAACATCAACAGGGCCTATAACTATGGCTACACCTTC
-,TRBJ2-3,TRBD2,TRBV30,CAWGLAGEADTQYF,TGTGCCTGGGGCCTAGCGGGAGAAGCTGATACGCAGTATTTT
-,TRBJ2-7,-,TRBV20-1,CSALGGYEQYF,TGCAGTGCCCTAGGGGGCTACGAGCAGTACTTC
-,TRBJ2-1,-,TRBV7-9,CASSLERQVTYNEQFF,TGTGCCAGCAGCTTAGAGCGACAGGTCACCTACAATGAGCAGTTCTTC
-,TRBJ1-4,-,TRBV25-1,CASSEVRGEEKLFF,TGTGCCAGCAGTGAAGTGCGGGGGGAGGAAAAACTGTTTTTT